The following is a TCR beta chain sequence with its context. Its antigen is still unknown. This entry comes from a study of cytomegalovirus exposure and HLA in healthy donors. Germline loops: CDR1 SGHRS, CDR2 YFSETQ. The CDR3 has 15 amino acids. V gave up 0 bases and J gave up 5 bases, with 15 bases separating them. Notes on the study in general: In vitro assays verified that three CMV-associated chains recognized CMV antigens specifically.

TCRdb keeps only in-frame clones here, not all; method: immunoSEQ multiplex PCR. The top ten hold 3% of the sample, which has about 75,000 clones, about 85% seen once. The rearrangement joins TRBV5-1 to TRBJ2-7; tentative D call: TRBD2 (5 bases). The receptor comes from a man aged 25-45 years in good health and CMV-seronegative. Sequenced material: PBMCs. In DNA, the CDR3 is TGCGCCAGCAGCTTGGGAGGCCCGGTGGGAGACGAGCAGTACGTC. It is translated as CASSLGGPVGDEQYV.